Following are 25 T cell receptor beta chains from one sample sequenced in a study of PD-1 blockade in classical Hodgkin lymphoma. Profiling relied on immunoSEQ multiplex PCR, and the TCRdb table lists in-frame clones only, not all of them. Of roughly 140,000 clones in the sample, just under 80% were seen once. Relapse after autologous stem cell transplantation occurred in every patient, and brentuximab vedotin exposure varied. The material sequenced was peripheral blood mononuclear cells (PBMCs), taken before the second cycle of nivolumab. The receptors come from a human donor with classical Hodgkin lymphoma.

CDR3: CASSYRAKYQETQYF. CDR3 DNA: TGTGCCAGCAGTTACCGGGCCAAGTACCAAGAGACCCAGTACTTC. J is TRBJ2-5 and V is TRBV6-5; D unresolved. CDR3 length equals 15 residues. Germline lookup yields CDR1 MNHEY and CDR2 SVGAGI. V was cut by 2 bases and J by 0 bases, with 10 bases left in between.

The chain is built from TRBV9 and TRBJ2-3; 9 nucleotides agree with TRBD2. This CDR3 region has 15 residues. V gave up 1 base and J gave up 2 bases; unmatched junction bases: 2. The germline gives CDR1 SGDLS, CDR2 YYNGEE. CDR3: CASSVIAGDTDTQYF. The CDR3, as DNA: TGTGCCAGCAGCGTAATAGCGGGGGACACAGATACGCAGTATTTT.

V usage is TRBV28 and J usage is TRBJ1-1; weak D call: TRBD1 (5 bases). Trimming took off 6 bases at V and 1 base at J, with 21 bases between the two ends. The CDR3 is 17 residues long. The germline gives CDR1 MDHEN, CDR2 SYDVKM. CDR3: CASSRAGGLGGNTEAFF. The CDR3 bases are TGTGCCAGCAGCCGGGCAGGAGGCTTGGGGGGGAACACTGAAGCTTTCTTT.

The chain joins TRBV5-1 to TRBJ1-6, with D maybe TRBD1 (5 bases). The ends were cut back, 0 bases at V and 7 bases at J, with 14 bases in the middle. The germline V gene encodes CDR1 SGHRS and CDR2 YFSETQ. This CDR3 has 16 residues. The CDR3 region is CASSLAGGLDNSPLHF. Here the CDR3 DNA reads TGCGCCAGCAGCTTGGCCGGGGGTCTGGACAATTCACCCCTCCACTTT.

Written as DNA, the CDR3 is TGTGCCAGCAGTCCGAAGAGATACAATGAGCAGTTCTTC. Residues: CASSPKRYNEQFF. The chain combines TRBV27 with TRBJ2-1; D unresolved. V lost 5 bases to trimming and J lost 4 bases, with 9 bases between them. The CDR3 runs 13 residues. The V gene's germline CDR1 is MNHEY and CDR2 SMNVEV (reference sequence).

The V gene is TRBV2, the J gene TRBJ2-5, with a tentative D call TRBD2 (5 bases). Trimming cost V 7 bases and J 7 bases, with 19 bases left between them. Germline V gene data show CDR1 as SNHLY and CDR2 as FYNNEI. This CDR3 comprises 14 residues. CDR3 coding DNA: TGTGCCAGCATCCGGGAACAGTTGGTCGGGACCCAGTACTTC. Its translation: CASIREQLVGTQYF.

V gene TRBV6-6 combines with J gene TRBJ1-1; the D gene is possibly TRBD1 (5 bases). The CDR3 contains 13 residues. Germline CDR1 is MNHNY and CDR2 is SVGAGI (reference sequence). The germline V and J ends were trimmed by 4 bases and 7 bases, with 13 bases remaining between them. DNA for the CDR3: TGTGCCAGCAGTTCCCCGGGGACGATTGAAGCTTTCTTT. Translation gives CASSSPGTIEAFF.

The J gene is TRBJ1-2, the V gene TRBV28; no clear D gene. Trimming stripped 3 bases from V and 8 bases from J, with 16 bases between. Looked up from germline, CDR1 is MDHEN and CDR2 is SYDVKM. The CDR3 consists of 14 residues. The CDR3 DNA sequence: TGTGCCAGCAGTTTTTTCGGGAGTACGGGAGGCTACACCTTC. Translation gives CASSFFGSTGGYTF.

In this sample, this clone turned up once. The CDR3 sequence: CASSIVWGRNEQYF. CDR3 nucleotide sequence: TGTGCCAGTAGTATAGTCTGGGGGCGAAACGAGCAGTACTTC. This chain connects TRBV19 to TRBJ2-7; weak D call: TRBD1 (6 bases). Germline V gene sequence: CDR1 LNHDA, CDR2 SQIVND (reference sequence). Trimming took off 1 base at V and 5 bases at J, with 12 bases between the two ends. This CDR3 is built from 14 residues.

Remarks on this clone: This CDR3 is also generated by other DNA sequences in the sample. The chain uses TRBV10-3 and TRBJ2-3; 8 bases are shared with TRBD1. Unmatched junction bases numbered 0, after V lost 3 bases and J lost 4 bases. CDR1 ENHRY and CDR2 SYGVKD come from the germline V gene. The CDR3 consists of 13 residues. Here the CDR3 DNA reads TGTGCCATCAGTGAACAGGGGGCAGATACGCAGTATTTT. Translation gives CAISEQGADTQYF.

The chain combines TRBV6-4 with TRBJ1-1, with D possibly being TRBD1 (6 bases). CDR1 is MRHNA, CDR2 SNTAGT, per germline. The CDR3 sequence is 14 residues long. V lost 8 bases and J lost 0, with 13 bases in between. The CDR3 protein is CASSPRGLNTEAFF. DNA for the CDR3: TGTGCCAGCTCCCCGCGGGGGCTGAACACTGAAGCTTTCTTT.

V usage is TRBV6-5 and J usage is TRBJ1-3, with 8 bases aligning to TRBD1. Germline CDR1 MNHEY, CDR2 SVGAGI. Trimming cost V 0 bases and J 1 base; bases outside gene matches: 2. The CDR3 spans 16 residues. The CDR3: CASSYSWTGSGNTIYF. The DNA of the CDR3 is TGTGCCAGCAGTTACTCTTGGACAGGGTCTGGAAACACCATATATTTT.

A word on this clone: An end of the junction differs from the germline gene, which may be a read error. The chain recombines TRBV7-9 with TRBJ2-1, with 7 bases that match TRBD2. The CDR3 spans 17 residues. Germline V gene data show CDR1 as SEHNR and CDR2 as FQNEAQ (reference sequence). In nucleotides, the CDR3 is TGTGCCAGCAGCCTAGCGGATCGGCTAGCGGCTTACAATGAGCAGTTCTTC. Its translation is CASSLADRLAAYNEQFF.

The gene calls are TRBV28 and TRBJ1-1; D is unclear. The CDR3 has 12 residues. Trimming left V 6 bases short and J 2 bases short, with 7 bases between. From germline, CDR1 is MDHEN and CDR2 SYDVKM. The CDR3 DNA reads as TGTGCCAGCAGGATTGGAAACACTGAAGCTTTCTTT. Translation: CASRIGNTEAFF.

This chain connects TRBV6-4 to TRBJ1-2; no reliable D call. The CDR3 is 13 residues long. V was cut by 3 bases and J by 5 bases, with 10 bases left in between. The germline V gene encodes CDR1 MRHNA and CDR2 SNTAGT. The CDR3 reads CASSDRGGYGYTF. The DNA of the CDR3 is TGTGCCAGCAGTGATCGGGGAGGGTATGGCTACACCTTC.

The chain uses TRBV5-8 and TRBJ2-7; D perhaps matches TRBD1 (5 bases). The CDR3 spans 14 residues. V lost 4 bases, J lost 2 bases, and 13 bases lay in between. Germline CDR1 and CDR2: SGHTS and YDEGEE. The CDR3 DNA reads TGTGCCAGCAGCGTATACAGGATTACCTACGAGCAGTACTTC. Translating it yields CASSVYRITYEQYF.

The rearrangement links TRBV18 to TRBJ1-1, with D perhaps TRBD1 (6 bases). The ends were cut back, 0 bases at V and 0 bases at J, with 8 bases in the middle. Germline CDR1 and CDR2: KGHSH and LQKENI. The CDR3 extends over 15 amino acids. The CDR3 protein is CASSPPGQLNTEAFF. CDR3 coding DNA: TGTGCCAGCTCACCACCCGGACAGCTGAACACTGAAGCTTTCTTT.

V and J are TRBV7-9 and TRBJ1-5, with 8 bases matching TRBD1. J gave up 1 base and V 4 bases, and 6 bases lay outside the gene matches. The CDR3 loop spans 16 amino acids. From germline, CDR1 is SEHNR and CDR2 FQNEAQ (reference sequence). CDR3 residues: CASSSDRGWSNQPQHF. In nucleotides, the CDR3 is TGTGCCAGCAGCTCAGACAGGGGTTGGAGCAATCAGCCCCAGCATTTT.

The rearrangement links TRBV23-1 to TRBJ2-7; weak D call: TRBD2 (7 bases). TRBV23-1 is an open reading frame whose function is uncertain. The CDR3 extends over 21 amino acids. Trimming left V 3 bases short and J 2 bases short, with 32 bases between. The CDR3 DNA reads TGCGCCAGCAGTCAGTCCTTAGATCTCAACGGGGGGCTAGCGGAGACCTACGAGCAGTACTTC. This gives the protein CASSQSLDLNGGLAETYEQYF.

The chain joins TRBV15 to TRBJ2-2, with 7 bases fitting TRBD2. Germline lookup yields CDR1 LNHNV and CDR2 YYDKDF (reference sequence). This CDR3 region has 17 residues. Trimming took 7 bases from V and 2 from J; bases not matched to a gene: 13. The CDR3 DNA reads TGTGCCACCACCCAAGGGAGGGCAGGAGGAAACACCGGGGAGCTGTTTTTT. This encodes CATTQGRAGGNTGELFF.

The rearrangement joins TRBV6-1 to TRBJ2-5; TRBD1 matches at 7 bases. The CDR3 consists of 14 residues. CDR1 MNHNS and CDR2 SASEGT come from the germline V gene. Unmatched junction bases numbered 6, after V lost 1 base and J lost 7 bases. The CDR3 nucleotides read TGTGCCAGCAGTGAAGACAGGGGCCGGGGGACCCAGTACTTC. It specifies CASSEDRGRGTQYF.

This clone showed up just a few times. Here the CDR3 reads CASSQERGSYEQYF. CDR3 DNA: TGTGCCAGTAGTCAGGAAAGAGGCTCCTACGAGCAGTACTTC. The V and J genes are TRBV19 and TRBJ2-7; no firm D call. The CDR3 is 14 residues long. V gave up 5 bases and J gave up 0 bases, with 11 bases separating them. Germline V CDR1 and CDR2: LNHDA, SQIVND (reference sequence). The full variable domain, in which reference TRBV19 and TRBJ2-7 provide the parts outside the CDR3, is DGGITQSPKYLFRKEGQNVTLSCEQNLNHDAMYWYRQDPGQGLRLIYYSQIVNDFQKGDIAEGYSVSREKKESFPLTVTSAQKNPTAFYLCASSQERGSYEQYFGPGTRLTVT.

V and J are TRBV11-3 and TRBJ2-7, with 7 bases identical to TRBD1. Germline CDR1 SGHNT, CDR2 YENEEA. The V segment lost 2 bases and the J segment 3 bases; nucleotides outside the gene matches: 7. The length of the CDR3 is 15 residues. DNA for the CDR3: TGTGCCAGCAGCTTACTGACAGGGCTCGGCTACGAGCAGTACTTC. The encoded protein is CASSLLTGLGYEQYF.

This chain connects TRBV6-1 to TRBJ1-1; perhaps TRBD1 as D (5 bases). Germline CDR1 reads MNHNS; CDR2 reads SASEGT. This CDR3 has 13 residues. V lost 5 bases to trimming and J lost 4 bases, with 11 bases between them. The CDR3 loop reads CASSSQGPTEAFF. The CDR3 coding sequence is TGTGCCAGCAGTTCGCAGGGTCCCACTGAAGCTTTCTTT.

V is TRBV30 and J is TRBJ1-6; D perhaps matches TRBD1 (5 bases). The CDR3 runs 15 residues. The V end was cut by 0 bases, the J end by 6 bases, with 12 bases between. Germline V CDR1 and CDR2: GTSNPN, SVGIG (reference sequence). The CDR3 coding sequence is TGTGCCTGGAGTGTTGGGGACCCTTCTAATTCACCCCTCCACTTT. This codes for CAWSVGDPSNSPLHF. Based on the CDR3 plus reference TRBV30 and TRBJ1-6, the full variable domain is SQTIHQWPATLVQPVGSPLSLECTVEGTSNPNLYWYRQAAGRGLQLLFYSVGIGQISSEVPQNLSASRPQDRQFILSSKKLLLSDSGFYLCAWSVGDPSNSPLHFGNGTRLTVT.